This T cell receptor (beta chain) was sequenced during a study of PD-L1 blockade in urothelial cancer. About the research overall: Dosed intravenously at 1,200 mg every 3 weeks, atezolizumab was initiated by patients in the mid-2010s. Previous chemotherapy exposure amounted to 0 to 3 regimens for patients. At 3 weeks after treatment start (second dose) and again at 6 weeks, blood was analyzed.

A word on this clone: Its antigen is as yet unknown.

Using immunoSEQ multiplex PCR, the repertoire was profiled, and TCRdb retains in-frame clones only, with some absent. The sample shows about 49,000 clones, approximately 79% of them seen only once. Time point reported: pretreatment peripheral blood. V was clipped by 5 bases and J by 6 bases, with 19 bases between them. This CDR3 comprises 15 residues. Germline-derived CDR1 and CDR2 are SGHRS and YFSETQ. Study-wide findings and caveats: Prediction of better survival came from below-median pretreatment blood TCR clonality.

The sequencing here drew on PBMCs, taken around atezolizumab (anti-PD-L1) treatment. The genes are TRBV5-1 and TRBJ2-3, with TRBD1 as a possible D gene (5 bases). This clonotype originated in a man between 70 and 80 years old with urothelial cancer. The CDR3 spells CASRDGASRADTQYF. The CDR3 DNA reads as TGCGCCAGCAGGGATGGGGCTTCCCGGGCCGATACGCAGTATTTT.